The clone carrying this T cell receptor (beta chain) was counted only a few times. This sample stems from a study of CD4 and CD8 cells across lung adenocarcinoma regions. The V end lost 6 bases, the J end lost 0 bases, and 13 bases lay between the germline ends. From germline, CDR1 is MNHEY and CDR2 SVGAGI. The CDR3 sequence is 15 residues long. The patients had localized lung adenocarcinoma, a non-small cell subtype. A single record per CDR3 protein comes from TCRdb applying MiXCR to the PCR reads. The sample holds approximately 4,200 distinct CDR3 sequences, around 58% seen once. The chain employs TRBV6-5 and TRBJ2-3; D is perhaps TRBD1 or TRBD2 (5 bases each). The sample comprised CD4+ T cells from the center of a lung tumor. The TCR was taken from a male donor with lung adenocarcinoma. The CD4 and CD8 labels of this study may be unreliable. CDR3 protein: CASRLGTISTDTQYF. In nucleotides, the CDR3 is TGTGCCAGCAGACTCGGGACCATTAGCACAGATACGCAGTATTTT.